This passage covers 25 T cell receptor beta chains from one sample sequenced in a study of T cell responses to AZD1222 COVID-19 vaccine. The protocol was immunoSEQ multiplex PCR, while the TCRdb copy is restricted to in-frame clones and leaves out a portion. The table lists some 120,000 clones, about 91% of them singletons. The sequenced sample was peripheral blood, obtained on day 0 of AZD1222 vaccination. The receptors were sampled from an adult in good health.

The V and J genes are TRBV2 and TRBJ1-1, with a weak D call TRBD1 (6 bases). The V gene lost 8 bases and the J gene lost 1 base, with 17 bases spanning the gap. Germline loops: CDR1 SNHLY, CDR2 FYNNEI. CDR3 length: 15 residues. CDR3 sequence: CASLPDRYGNTEAFF. As DNA, the CDR3 is TGTGCCAGCCTCCCGGACAGATACGGGAACACTGAAGCTTTCTTT.

The rearrangement joins TRBV29-1 to TRBJ2-1; TRBD2 agrees at 11 bases. The V segment lost 4 bases and the J segment 3 bases; nucleotides outside the gene matches: 8. From germline, CDR1 is SQVTM and CDR2 ANQGSEA. The CDR3 loop spans 16 amino acids. CDR3 loop: CSVVGLAGARYNEQFF. In nucleotides, the CDR3 is TGCAGCGTTGTCGGACTAGCGGGCGCTCGCTACAATGAGCAGTTCTTC.

V and J are TRBV12-3 or TRBV12-4 and TRBJ2-1; D might be TRBD2 (5 bases). V was shortened by 6 bases and J by 9 bases, with 15 bases between the two germline ends. This CDR3 contains 13 residues. Here the CDR3 reads CASRRSLASEQFF. CDR3 bases: TGTGCCAGCAGACGGAGTCTAGCCTCTGAGCAGTTCTTC.

This rearrangement joins TRBV11-2 to TRBJ2-5, with a possible D match to TRBD1 (6 bases). The V end was cut by 5 bases, the J end by 2 bases, with 12 bases between. The CDR3 is made up of 14 amino acids. CDR1 and CDR2 (germline): SGHAT, FQNNGV. CDR3 loop: CASSGRGRQETQYF. In nucleotides, the CDR3 is TGTGCCAGCAGCGGCAGGGGCCGACAAGAGACCCAGTACTTC.

This clone was counted between two and nine times. The chain joins TRBV29-1 to TRBJ2-7; no reliable D call. This CDR3 is built from 11 residues. Trimming removed 5 bases at V and 3 bases at J, with 8 bases between. Germline lookup yields CDR1 SQVTM and CDR2 ANQGSEA. The CDR3 loop reads CSVYTNYEQYF. CDR3 nucleotide sequence: TGCAGCGTTTATACTAACTACGAGCAGTACTTC.

V usage is TRBV6-6 and J usage is TRBJ2-2, with TRBD2 matching 13 bases. CDR1 is MNHNY and CDR2 is SVGAGI in the germline V gene (reference sequence). The length of the CDR3 is 20 residues. J was trimmed by 4 bases and V by 5 bases; bases with no gene match: 16. CDR3 residues: CASSPRTSGSPRRGTGELFF. The CDR3 DNA reads as TGTGCCAGCAGTCCGCGGACTAGCGGGAGCCCACGGAGAGGCACCGGGGAGCTGTTTTTT.

The V call is TRBV10-3, the J call TRBJ1-1; possible D gene TRBD1, 5 bases. The CDR3 runs to 18 residues. Trimming left V 0 bases short and J 0 bases short, with 17 bases between. Germline values: CDR1 ENHRY, CDR2 SYGVKD. The CDR3 spells CAISESWIFWGMNTEAFF. CDR3 bases: TGTGCCATCAGTGAGTCGTGGATATTTTGGGGGATGAACACTGAAGCTTTCTTT.

The chain joins TRBV13 to TRBJ1-1, with D tentatively TRBD1 (5 bases). V was shortened by 5 bases and J by 4 bases, with 14 bases between the two germline ends. This CDR3 is 14 amino acids long. Per the germline V gene, CDR1 is PRHDT and CDR2 is FYEKMQ (reference sequence). This CDR3 reads CASSTGGEGTEAFF. CDR3 sequence (DNA): TGTGCCAGCAGCACGGGGGGGGAGGGCACTGAAGCTTTCTTT.

The chain carries TRBV5-1 and TRBJ1-2; 10 positions match TRBD1. Germline V gene sequence: CDR1 SGHRS, CDR2 YFSETQ. CDR3 length: 13 amino acids. V trimming: 3 bases; J trimming: 6 bases; junction bases outside the gene matches: 2. DNA of the CDR3: TGCGCCAGCAGCTCCGGGACAGGGGATGGCTACACCTTC. Its protein is CASSSGTGDGYTF.

This clone was picked up a small number of times. The gene calls are TRBV6-1 and TRBJ2-3, with TRBD2 matching 9 bases. Trimming at V came to 3 bases and at J to 4 bases, leaving 5 bases not matched to a gene. The CDR3 runs 15 residues. From germline, CDR1 is MNHNS and CDR2 SASEGT. CDR3 protein: CASSETSGRADTQYF. The CDR3 DNA follows: TGTGCCAGCAGTGAGACTAGCGGTCGGGCAGATACGCAGTATTTT.

This rearrangement joins TRBV6-2 or TRBV6-3 to TRBJ1-1; possibly TRBD1 for D (5 bases). Germline V gene sequence: CDR1 MNHEY, CDR2 SVGEGT. The CDR3 loop spans 13 amino acids. V dropped 5 bases and J dropped 6 bases, with 13 bases sitting between them. Here the CDR3 reads CASSRWGGAEAFF. The CDR3 coding sequence is TGTGCCAGCAGTCGCTGGGGGGGGGCTGAAGCTTTCTTT.

This chain joins TRBV2 and TRBJ1-3, with 8 positions matching TRBD1. V was pared by 6 bases and J by 2 bases, with 3 bases of the junction left unmatched. This CDR3 is built from 14 residues. The germline CDR1 and CDR2 sequences are SNHLY and FYNNEI. The CDR3 sequence: CASSGQGPGNTIYF. Written as DNA, the CDR3 is TGTGCCAGCAGCGGACAGGGTCCTGGAAACACCATATATTTT.

J is TRBJ1-3 and V is TRBV6-5; D gene uncertain. Trimming removed 0 bases at V and 4 bases at J, with 4 bases between. This CDR3 comprises 13 residues. CDR1 is MNHEY, CDR2 SVGAGI, per germline. In nucleotides, the CDR3 is TGTGCCAGCAGTTACTCCTCAGGAAACACCATATATTTT. It specifies CASSYSSGNTIYF.

This chain joins TRBV27 and TRBJ2-7; D might be TRBD2 (6 bases). Between the trimmed V and J ends, which lost 4 bases and 3 bases, there was a span of 13 bases. Per germline, CDR1 MNHEY and CDR2 SMNVEV (reference sequence). The CDR3 is 14 residues long. As DNA, the CDR3 is TGTGCCAGCAGTTCCCCCGGGAGATTCTACGAGCAGTACTTC. This encodes CASSSPGRFYEQYF.

The CDR3 is CASSAGYEQYF. DNA of the CDR3: TGTGCCAGCAGCGCCGGTTACGAGCAGTACTTC. The chain recombines TRBV9 with TRBJ2-7; no firm D call. V lost 3 bases, J lost 4 bases, and 5 bases lay in between. Germline assignment: CDR1 SGDLS and CDR2 YYNGEE. The CDR3 covers 11 residues.

The DNA for the CDR3 is TGCAGTGCTAGTGCCATTCAGAGCTATGGCTACACCTTC. Protein sequence: CSASAIQSYGYTF. This rearrangement joins TRBV20-1 to TRBJ1-2; no clear D. The CDR3 consists of 13 residues. The ends were cut back, 3 bases at V and 4 bases at J, with 12 bases in the middle. The V gene's germline CDR1 is DFQATT and CDR2 SNEGSKA (reference sequence).

This clone was seen once. The V and J genes are TRBV7-8 and TRBJ2-7; D may be TRBD2 (7 bases). The CDR3 sequence is 16 residues long. The V end lost 6 bases, the J end lost 4 bases, and 22 bases lay between the germline ends. CDR1 and CDR2 (germline): SGHVS, FQNEAQ. The CDR3 protein is CASSRASAGGPYEQYF. In DNA form, the CDR3 reads TGTGCCAGCAGTCGCGCCTCCGCCGGGGGGCCTTACGAGCAGTACTTC.

Only one count was recorded for this clone. V and J are TRBV11-3 and TRBJ2-7; D not resolved. Trimming shortened V by 3 bases and J by 5 bases, and 8 bases separated the two germline ends. This CDR3 contains 12 residues. Germline CDR1 is SGHNT and CDR2 is YENEEA. The CDR3 nucleotides are TGTGCCAGCAGCTTTAACCGGGACGAGCAGTACTTC. Amino acid sequence: CASSFNRDEQYF.

The gene calls are TRBV29-1 and TRBJ2-5; 10 nucleotides line up with TRBD2. CDR3 length equals 14 residues. The ends lost 5 bases at V and 4 bases at J; junction bases unmatched: 7. Germline V gene sequence: CDR1 SQVTM, CDR2 ANQGSEA. The CDR3 sequence: CSVPLGTSVETQYF. The CDR3, as DNA: TGCAGCGTTCCCCTGGGGACTAGCGTAGAGACCCAGTACTTC.

The V call is TRBV19, the J call TRBJ1-1; D remains ambiguous. V was pared by 0 bases and J by 7 bases, with 12 bases between. CDR1 LNHDA and CDR2 SQIVND come from the germline V gene (reference sequence). The CDR3 spans 14 residues. The CDR3 region has the DNA TGTGCCAGTAGTATAGATATTGGGCAGTTTGAAGCTTTCTTT. Its protein is CASSIDIGQFEAFF.

The chain uses TRBV7-2 and TRBJ1-2; possible D gene TRBD1, 6 bases. Germline V gives CDR1 SGHTA, CDR2 FQGNSA. V lost 3 bases and J 8 bases, leaving 19 bases between the germline ends. This CDR3 has 15 amino acids. The CDR3 is CASSFGIGRGEGYTF. The CDR3 nucleotides read TGTGCCAGCAGCTTTGGGATCGGCAGGGGCGAAGGCTACACCTTC. Filled out from reference TRBV7-2 and TRBJ1-2, the complete variable domain reads GAGVSQSPSNKVTEKGKDVELRCDPISGHTALYWYRQSLGQGLEFLIYFQGNSAPDKSGLPSDRFSAERTGGSVSTLTIQRTQQEDSAVYLCASSFGIGRGEGYTFGSGTRLTVV.

This clone was seen more than once but under ten times. The chain has TRBV5-1 and TRBJ2-2, with D unclear. There are 15 residues in the CDR3. Trimming cost V 5 bases and J 2 bases, with 13 bases left between them. Germline assignment: CDR1 SGHRS and CDR2 YFSETQ. The CDR3 nucleotides are TGCGCCAGCAGAACCACTTCCGGAAACACCGGGGAGCTGTTTTTT. Amino acids: CASRTTSGNTGELFF.

The chain carries TRBV29-1 and TRBJ2-2; possibly TRBD1 for D (6 bases). The CDR3 covers 16 residues. Germline CDR1 SQVTM, CDR2 ANQGSEA. The germline V and J ends were trimmed by 3 bases and 1 base, with 15 bases remaining between them. Here the CDR3 DNA reads TGCAGCGTTGAGCCACAGGGAAACAAGAACACCGGGGAGCTGTTTTTT. Its translation: CSVEPQGNKNTGELFF.

V is TRBV10-2 and J is TRBJ2-3; D may match TRBD1 or TRBD2 (7 bases each). Trimming shortened V by 8 bases and J by 0 bases, and 21 bases separated the two germline ends. The CDR3 runs to 17 residues. Germline V CDR1 and CDR2: WSHSY, SAAADI. CDR3 in amino acids: CASRPDQGEGSTDTQYF. The CDR3 region has the DNA TGCGCCAGCCGTCCCGATCAGGGGGAGGGAAGCACAGATACGCAGTATTTT.

The gene calls are TRBV10-3 and TRBJ2-1, with TRBD2 identical over 7 bases. J gave up 2 bases and V 3 bases, and 13 bases lay outside the gene matches. The CDR3 runs 18 residues. Germline loops: CDR1 ENHRY, CDR2 SYGVKD. The CDR3 region has the DNA TGTGCCATCAGTGATACGAATACTCCTAGCGGAGCCTACAATGAGCAGTTCTTC. As protein: CAISDTNTPSGAYNEQFF.